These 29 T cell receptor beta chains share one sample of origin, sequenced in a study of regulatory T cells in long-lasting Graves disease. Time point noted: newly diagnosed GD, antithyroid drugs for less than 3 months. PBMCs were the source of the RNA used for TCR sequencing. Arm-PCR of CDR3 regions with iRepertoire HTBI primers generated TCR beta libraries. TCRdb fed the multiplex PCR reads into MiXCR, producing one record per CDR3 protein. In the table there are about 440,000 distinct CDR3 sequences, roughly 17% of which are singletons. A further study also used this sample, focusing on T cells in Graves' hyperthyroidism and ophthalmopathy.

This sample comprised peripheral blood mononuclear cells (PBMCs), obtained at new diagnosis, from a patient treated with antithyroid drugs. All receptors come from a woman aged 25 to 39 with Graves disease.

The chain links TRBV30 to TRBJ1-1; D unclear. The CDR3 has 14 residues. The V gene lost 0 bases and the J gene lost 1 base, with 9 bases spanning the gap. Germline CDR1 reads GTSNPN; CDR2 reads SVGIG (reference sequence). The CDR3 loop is CAWSVGRGNTEAFF. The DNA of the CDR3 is TGTGCCTGGAGTGTGGGTCGGGGGAACACTGAAGCTTTCTTT.

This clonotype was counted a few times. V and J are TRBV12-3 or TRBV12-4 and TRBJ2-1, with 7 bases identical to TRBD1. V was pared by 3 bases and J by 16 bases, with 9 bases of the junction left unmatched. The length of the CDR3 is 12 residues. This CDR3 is CASSFGQVEFFF. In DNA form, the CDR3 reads TGTGCCAGCAGTTTCGGACAGGTTGAATTCTTCTTC.

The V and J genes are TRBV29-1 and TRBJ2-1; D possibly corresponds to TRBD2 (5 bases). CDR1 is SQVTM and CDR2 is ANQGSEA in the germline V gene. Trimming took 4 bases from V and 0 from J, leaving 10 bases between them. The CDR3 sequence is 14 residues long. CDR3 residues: CSVGRGSSYNEQFF. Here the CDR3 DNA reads TGCAGCGTTGGTAGAGGGAGCTCCTACAATGAGCAGTTCTTC.

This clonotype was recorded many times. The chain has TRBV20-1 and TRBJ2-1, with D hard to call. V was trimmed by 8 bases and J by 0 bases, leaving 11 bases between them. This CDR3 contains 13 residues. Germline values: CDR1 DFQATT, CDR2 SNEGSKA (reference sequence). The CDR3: CSLPESSYNEQFF. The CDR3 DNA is TGCAGTCTCCCAGAGAGCTCCTACAATGAGCAGTTCTTC.

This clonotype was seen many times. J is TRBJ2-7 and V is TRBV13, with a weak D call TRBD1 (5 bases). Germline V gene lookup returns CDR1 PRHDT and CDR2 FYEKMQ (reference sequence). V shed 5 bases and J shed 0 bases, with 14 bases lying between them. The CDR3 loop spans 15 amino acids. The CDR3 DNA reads TGTGCCAGCAGCCGCGTTAGGGGCAGCTCCTACGAGCAGTACTTC. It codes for CASSRVRGSSYEQYF.

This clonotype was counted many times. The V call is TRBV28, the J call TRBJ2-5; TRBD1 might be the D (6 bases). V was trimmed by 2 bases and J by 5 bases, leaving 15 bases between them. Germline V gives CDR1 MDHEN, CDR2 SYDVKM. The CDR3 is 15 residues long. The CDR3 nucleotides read TGTGCCAGCAGTTTAAACAGGGCAAGGGGTGAGACCCAGTACTTC. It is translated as CASSLNRARGETQYF.

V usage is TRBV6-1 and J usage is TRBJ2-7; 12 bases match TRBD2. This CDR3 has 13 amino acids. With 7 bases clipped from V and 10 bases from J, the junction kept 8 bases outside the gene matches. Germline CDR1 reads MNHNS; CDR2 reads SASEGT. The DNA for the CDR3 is TGTGCCAGCAAAACGGGACTAGCGGGTCATCAGTACTTC. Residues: CASKTGLAGHQYF.

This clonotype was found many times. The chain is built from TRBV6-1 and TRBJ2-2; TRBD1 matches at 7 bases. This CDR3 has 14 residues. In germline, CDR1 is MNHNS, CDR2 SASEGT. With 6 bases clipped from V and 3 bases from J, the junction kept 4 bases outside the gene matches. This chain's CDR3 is CASRPGQDTGELFF. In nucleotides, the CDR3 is TGTGCCAGCAGACCCGGACAGGACACCGGGGAGCTGTTTTTT.

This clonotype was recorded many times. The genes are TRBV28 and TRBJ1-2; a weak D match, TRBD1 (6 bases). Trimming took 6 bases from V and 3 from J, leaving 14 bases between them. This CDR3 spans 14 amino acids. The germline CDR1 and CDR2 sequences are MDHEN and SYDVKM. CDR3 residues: CASSARGGYYGYTF. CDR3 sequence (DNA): TGTGCCAGCAGCGCTAGGGGGGGGTACTATGGCTACACCTTC.

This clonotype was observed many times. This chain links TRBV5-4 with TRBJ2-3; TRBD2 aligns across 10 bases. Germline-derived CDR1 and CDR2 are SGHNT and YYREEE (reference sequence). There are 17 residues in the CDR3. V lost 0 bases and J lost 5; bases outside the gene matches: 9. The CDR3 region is CASSLEGSGRALDTQYF. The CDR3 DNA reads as TGTGCCAGCAGCTTGGAAGGGAGCGGGAGGGCCTTAGATACGCAGTATTTT.

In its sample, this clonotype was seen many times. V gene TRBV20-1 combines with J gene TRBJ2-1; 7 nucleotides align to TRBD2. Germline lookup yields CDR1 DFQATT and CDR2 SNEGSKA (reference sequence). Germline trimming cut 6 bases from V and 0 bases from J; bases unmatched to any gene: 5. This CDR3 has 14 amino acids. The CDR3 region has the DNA TGCAGTGCCTTTAGCGGGTCCTCCTACAATGAGCAGTTCTTC. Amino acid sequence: CSAFSGSSYNEQFF.

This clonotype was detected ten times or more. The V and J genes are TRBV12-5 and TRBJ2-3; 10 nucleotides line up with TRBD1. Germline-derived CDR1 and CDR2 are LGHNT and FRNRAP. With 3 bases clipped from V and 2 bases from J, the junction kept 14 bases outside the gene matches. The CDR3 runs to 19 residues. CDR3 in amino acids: CASGLSGTGVGVDTDTQYF. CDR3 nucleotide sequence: TGTGCTAGTGGTTTATCCGGGACAGGGGTTGGAGTAGACACAGATACGCAGTATTTT.

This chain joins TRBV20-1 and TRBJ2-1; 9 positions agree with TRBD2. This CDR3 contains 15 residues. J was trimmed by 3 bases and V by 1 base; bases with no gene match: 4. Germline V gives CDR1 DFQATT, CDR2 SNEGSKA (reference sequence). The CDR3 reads CSARARTSDYNEQFF. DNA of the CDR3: TGCAGTGCTAGAGCCCGGACTAGCGACTACAATGAGCAGTTCTTC.

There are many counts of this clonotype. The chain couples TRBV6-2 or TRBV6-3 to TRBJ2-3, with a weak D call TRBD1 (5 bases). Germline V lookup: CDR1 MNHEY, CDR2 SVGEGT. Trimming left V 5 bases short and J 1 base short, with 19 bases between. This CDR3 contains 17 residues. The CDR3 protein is CASSARSVDSRTDTQYF. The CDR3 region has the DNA TGTGCCAGCAGTGCACGGTCGGTCGACAGTCGCACAGATACGCAGTATTTT.

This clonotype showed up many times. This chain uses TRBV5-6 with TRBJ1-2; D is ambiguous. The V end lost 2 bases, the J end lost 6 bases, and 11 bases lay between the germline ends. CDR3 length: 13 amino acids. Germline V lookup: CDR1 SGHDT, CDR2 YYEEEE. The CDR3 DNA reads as TGTGCCAGCAGCTTCACAGAGGTCGATGGCTACACCTTC. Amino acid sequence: CASSFTEVDGYTF.

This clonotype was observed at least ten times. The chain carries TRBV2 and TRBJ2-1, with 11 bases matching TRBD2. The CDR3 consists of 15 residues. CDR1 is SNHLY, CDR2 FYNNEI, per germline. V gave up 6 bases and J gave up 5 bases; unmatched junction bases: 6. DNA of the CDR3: TGTGCCAGCAGGCGGGGGACTAGCGGTGACAATGAGCAGTTCTTC. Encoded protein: CASRRGTSGDNEQFF.

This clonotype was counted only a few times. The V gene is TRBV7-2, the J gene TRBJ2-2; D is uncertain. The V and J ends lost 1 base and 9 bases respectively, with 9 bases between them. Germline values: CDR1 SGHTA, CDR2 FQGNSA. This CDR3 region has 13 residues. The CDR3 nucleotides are TGTGCCAGCAGCTTAGATCCGGGCCGGGAGCTGTTTTTT. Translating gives CASSLDPGRELFF.

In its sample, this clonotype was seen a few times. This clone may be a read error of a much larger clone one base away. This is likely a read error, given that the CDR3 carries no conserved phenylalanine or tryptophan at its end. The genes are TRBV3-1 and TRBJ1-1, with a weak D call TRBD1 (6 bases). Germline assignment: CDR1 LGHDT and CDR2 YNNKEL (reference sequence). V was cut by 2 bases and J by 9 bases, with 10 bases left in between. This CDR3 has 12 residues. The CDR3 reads CASSQRGRKAFL. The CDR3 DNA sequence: TGTGCCAGCAGCCAAAGGGGGAGGAAAGCTTTCCTT.

DNA for the CDR3: TGTGCCAGCAGCCTACCAATACCCACCTGGACATACAATGAGCAGTTCTTC. Protein: CASSLPIPTWTYNEQFF. The gene calls are TRBV7-3 and TRBJ2-1; TRBD1 is a possible D gene (5 bases). Between the trimmed V and J ends, which lost 5 bases and 4 bases, there was a span of 21 bases. This CDR3 region has 17 residues. The V gene's germline CDR1 is SGHTA and CDR2 FQGTGA.

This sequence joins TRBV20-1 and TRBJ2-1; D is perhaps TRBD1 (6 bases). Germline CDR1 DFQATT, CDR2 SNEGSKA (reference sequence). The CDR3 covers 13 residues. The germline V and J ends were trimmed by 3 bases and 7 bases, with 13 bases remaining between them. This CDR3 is CSASGQGWNEQFF. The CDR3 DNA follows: TGCAGTGCTAGCGGGCAGGGGTGGAATGAGCAGTTCTTC.

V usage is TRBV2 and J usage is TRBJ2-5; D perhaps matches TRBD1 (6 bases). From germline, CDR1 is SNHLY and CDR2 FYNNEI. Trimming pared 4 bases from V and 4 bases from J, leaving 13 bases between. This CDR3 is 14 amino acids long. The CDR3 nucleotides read TGTGCCAGCAGTGTTGGGGAAGGGGGAGAGACCCAGTACTTC. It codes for CASSVGEGGETQYF.

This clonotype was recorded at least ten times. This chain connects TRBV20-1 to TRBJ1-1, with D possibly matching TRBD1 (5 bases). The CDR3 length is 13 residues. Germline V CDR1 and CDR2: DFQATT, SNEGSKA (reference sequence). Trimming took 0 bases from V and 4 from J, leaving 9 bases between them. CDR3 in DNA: TGCAGTGCTAGAGACCTTGGGGGCACTGAAGCTTTCTTT. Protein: CSARDLGGTEAFF.

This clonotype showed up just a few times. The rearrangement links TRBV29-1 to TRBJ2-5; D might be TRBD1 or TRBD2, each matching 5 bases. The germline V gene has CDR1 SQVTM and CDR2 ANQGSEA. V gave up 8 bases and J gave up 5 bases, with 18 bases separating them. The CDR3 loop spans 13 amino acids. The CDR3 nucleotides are TGCAGCCTCAGTGGGACGGGACCGGAGACCCAGTACTTC. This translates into CSLSGTGPETQYF.

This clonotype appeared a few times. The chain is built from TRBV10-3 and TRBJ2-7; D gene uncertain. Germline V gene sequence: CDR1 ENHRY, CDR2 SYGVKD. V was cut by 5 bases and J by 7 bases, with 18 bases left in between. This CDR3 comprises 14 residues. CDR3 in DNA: TGTGCCATCAGTATGGCAGTTTCCTACAATGAGCAGTACTTC. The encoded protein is CAISMAVSYNEQYF.

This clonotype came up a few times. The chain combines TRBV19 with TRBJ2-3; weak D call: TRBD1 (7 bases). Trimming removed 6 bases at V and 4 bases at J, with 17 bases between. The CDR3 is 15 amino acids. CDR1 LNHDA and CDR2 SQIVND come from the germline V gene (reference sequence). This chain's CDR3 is CASRPAGGGADTQYF. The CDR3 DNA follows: TGTGCCAGTAGACCCGCAGGGGGAGGAGCAGATACGCAGTATTTT.

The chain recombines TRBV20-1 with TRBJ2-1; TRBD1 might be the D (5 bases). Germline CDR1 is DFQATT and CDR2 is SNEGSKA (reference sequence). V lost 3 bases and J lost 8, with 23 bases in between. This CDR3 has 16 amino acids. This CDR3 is CSASLSAFGRGDEQFF. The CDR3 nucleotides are TGCAGTGCTAGTCTTTCGGCCTTCGGAAGGGGCGATGAGCAGTTCTTC.

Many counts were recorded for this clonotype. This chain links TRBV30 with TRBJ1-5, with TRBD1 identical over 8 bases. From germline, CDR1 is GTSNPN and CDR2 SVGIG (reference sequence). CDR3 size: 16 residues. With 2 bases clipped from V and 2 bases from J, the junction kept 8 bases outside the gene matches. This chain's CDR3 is CAWSTAGGSGNQPQHF. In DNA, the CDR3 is TGTGCCTGGAGTACGGCAGGGGGCTCGGGCAATCAGCCCCAGCATTTT.

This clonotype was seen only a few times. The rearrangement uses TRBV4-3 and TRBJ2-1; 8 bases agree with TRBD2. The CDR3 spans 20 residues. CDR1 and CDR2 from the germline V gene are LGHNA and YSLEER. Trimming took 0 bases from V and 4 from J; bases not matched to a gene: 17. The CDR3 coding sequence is TGCGCCAGCAGCCAAGAAGGTGGCTTAGTAGCGGGAAATGCGTACAATGAGCAGTTCTTC. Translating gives CASSQEGGLVAGNAYNEQFF.

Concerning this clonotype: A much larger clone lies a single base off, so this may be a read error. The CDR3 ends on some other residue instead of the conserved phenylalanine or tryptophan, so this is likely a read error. The CDR3 nucleotides are TGTGCCAGCGGGGGAGAGAACACCGGGGAGCTGTTTTCT. Encoded protein: CASGGENTGELFS. This sequence joins TRBV28 and TRBJ2-2; either TRBD1 or TRBD2 may supply D (5 bases each). V was trimmed by 8 bases and J by 1 base, leaving 8 bases between them. Germline assignment: CDR1 MDHEN and CDR2 SYDVKM. CDR3 length: 13 amino acids.